This T cell receptor beta chain was identified during a study of blood T cell repertoires in COVID-19. Study-wide context: Sites across the United States, Italy and Spain contributed samples from acute and convalescent COVID-19. Sources were T cells, B-cell-depleted T cells, or PBMCs; the material itself was cDNA or gDNA.

V shed 3 bases and J shed 7 bases, with 12 bases lying between them. Germline lookup yields CDR1 MDHEN and CDR2 SYDVKM. The CDR3 totals 13 residues. As originally analysed: Counts of nucleated cells, estimated from reference gene primer amplification, were obtained. Profiling relied on immunoSEQ multiplex PCR, and the TCRdb table lists in-frame clones only, not all of them. Clone size and the V and J calls come from that table; the DNA yielded D and trimming. The table has under 150,000 clones, around 81% seen once. The chain links TRBV28 to TRBJ1-2; D is possibly TRBD1 (5 bases). The receptor was derived from a woman aged 45-65 years with acute or convalescent COVID-19. The sequencing input was peripheral blood. CDR3 region: CASSLGQSGGYTF. Here the CDR3 DNA reads TGTGCCAGCAGTTTGGGGCAGTCGGGTGGCTACACCTTC.